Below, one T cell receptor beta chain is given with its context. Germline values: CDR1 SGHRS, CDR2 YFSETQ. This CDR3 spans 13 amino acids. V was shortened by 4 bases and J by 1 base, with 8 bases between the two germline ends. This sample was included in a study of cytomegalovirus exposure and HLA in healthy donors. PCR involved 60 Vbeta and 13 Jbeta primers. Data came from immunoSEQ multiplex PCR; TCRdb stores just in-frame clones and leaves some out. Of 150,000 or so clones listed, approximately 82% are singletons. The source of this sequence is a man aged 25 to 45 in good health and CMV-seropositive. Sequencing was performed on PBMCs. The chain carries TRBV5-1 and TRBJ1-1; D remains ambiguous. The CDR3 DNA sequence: TGCGCCAGCAGCCTTAGACAGAACACTGAAGCTTTCTTT. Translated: CASSLRQNTEAFF. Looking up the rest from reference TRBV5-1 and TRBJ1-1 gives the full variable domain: KAGVTQTPRYLIKTRGQQVTLSCSPISGHRSVSWYQQTPGQGLQFLFEYFSETQRNKGNFPGRFSGRQFSNSRSEMNVSTLELGDSALYLCASSLRQNTEAFFGQGTRLTVV.